These T cell receptor beta chains were read from a single sample in a study of T cells after yellow fever vaccination. TCRdb analysed the 5' RACE reads with MiXCR anew, one entry per CDR3 protein. The sample has about 550,000 distinct CDR3 sequences; 15% to 20% are singletons. The specimen was PBMCs, collected 15 days after the yellow fever booster vaccination. These receptors came from a man aged 25 to 40 who received the YFV17D yellow fever vaccine. CDR3s include the opening cysteine and the closing phenylalanine or tryptophan. The order of the fields is V gene, clone size, J gene, D gene, CDR3 protein, CDR3 DNA. The D gene is left open where the match is weak. Clone size is given for some rows only: seen once, a few or many times, or a class if the clone is expanded.

v_call: TRBV24-1
clone_size: .
j_call: TRBJ2-1
d_call: TRBD2
cdr3_aa: CATTGLAGDEQFF
cdr3_nt: TGTGCCACCACCGGACTAGCGGGCGATGAGCAGTTCTTC

v_call: TRBV5-1
clone_size: .
j_call: TRBJ2-1
d_call: TRBD2
cdr3_aa: CASSSPPSGSSHEQFF
cdr3_nt: TGCGCCAGCAGTTCGCCTCCTAGCGGGAGTTCCCATGAGCAGTTCTTC

v_call: TRBV6-5
clone_size: .
j_call: TRBJ1-1
d_call: .
cdr3_aa: CASRSAGTEAFF
cdr3_nt: TGTGCCAGCCGATCGGCGGGGACTGAAGCTTTCTTT

v_call: TRBV4-3
clone_size: few
j_call: TRBJ2-7
d_call: .
cdr3_aa: CASSQVQGTYEQYF
cdr3_nt: TGCGCCAGCAGCCAAGTTCAGGGAACCTACGAGCAGTACTTC

v_call: TRBV9
clone_size: few
j_call: TRBJ2-1
d_call: TRBD2
cdr3_aa: CASSELTSGKYNEQFF
cdr3_nt: TGTGCCAGCAGCGAGCTGACTAGCGGGAAATACAATGAGCAGTTCTTC

v_call: TRBV10-3
clone_size: few
j_call: TRBJ2-1
d_call: TRBD2
cdr3_aa: CAIKTTSGSNEQFF
cdr3_nt: TGTGCCATCAAGACGACTAGCGGGAGCAATGAGCAGTTCTTC

v_call: TRBV19
clone_size: few
j_call: TRBJ2-2
d_call: .
cdr3_aa: CASSRSGVDTGELFF
cdr3_nt: TGTGCCAGTAGTCGGTCGGGAGTGGACACCGGGGAGCTGTTTTTT

v_call: TRBV6-1
clone_size: .
j_call: TRBJ2-7
d_call: .
cdr3_aa: CASRSTGSSSYEQYF
cdr3_nt: TGTGCCAGCAGATCAACAGGTTCGAGCTCCTACGAGCAGTACTTC

v_call: TRBV5-1
clone_size: .
j_call: TRBJ1-2
d_call: .
cdr3_aa: CASGLGTTTGYTF
cdr3_nt: TGCGCCAGCGGCTTGGGGACGACGACGGGCTACACCTTC

v_call: TRBV6-1
clone_size: .
j_call: TRBJ2-7
d_call: .
cdr3_aa: CASSIAAAYEQYF
cdr3_nt: TGTGCCAGCTCCATCGCGGCAGCCTACGAGCAGTACTTC

v_call: TRBV3-1
clone_size: .
j_call: TRBJ2-7
d_call: TRBD2
cdr3_aa: CASSQGLAGPSYEQYF
cdr3_nt: TGTGCCAGCAGCCAGGGACTAGCGGGACCATCCTACGAGCAGTACTTC

v_call: TRBV5-4
clone_size: few
j_call: TRBJ2-7
d_call: .
cdr3_aa: CASSLDAGAIYEQYF
cdr3_nt: TGTGCCAGCAGCTTGGATGCGGGCGCCATCTACGAGCAGTACTTC

v_call: TRBV6-1
clone_size: .
j_call: TRBJ1-5
d_call: .
cdr3_aa: CASSASWPQHF
cdr3_nt: TGTGCCAGCAGTGCGTCTTGGCCCCAGCATTTT

v_call: TRBV7-2
clone_size: few
j_call: TRBJ2-7
d_call: TRBD2
cdr3_aa: CASTFGAGVSEQYF
cdr3_nt: TGTGCCAGCACCTTTGGAGCGGGAGTAAGCGAGCAGTACTTC